These T cell receptor beta chains were read from a single sample in a study of T cells after yellow fever vaccination. MiXCR, run by TCRdb on the 5' RACE reads, gives a single entry per CDR3 protein. The sample has more than 95,000 distinct CDR3 sequences, about 8.8% seen once. The material was CD8+ T cells sorted from PBMCs, obtained on the day of the yellow fever booster vaccination. Receptors originate from a man aged 18-30 years who received the YFV17D yellow fever vaccine. Each CDR3 is given with its conserved first and last residue. The D gene is left open where the match is weak. Part of the rows lack a size; the others show once, few, many or a class for expanded clones.

size	V	D	J	CDR3	DNA
.	TRBV7-8	.	TRBJ2-7	CASSQEGTPFYEQYF	TGTGCCAGCAGCCAGGAGGGGACTCCATTCTACGAGCAGTACTTC
few	TRBV5-5	TRBD2	TRBJ2-5	CASNVFSGGFQETQYF	TGTGCCAGCAACGTATTTAGCGGGGGGTTCCAAGAGACCCAGTACTTC
.	TRBV7-2	TRBD1	TRBJ2-5	CASSLGYRGTETQYF	TGTGCCAGCAGCTTAGGGTACAGGGGGACAGAGACCCAGTACTTC
.	TRBV6-5	TRBD1	TRBJ2-7	CASSRRTGRREQYF	TGTGCCAGCAGTCGTCGGACAGGGCGGCGCGAGCAGTACTTC
few	TRBV4-3	.	TRBJ1-4	CASSQRPVPANEKLFF	TGCGCCAGCAGCCAACGTCCCGTGCCAGCGAATGAAAAACTGTTTTTT
many	TRBV4-1	.	TRBJ1-4	CASSFRPGTSEKLFF	TGCGCCAGCAGTTTTCGTCCGGGGACTAGTGAAAAACTGTTTTTT
many	TRBV7-6	.	TRBJ2-1	CASSSADRGAYNEQFF	TGTGCCAGCAGCTCGGCGGATCGCGGGGCATACAATGAGCAGTTCTTC
.	TRBV19	TRBD1	TRBJ2-2	CASSEDRGETGELFF	TGTGCCAGTAGTGAGGACAGGGGTGAGACCGGGGAGCTGTTTTTT
.	TRBV4-3	TRBD2	TRBJ2-3	CASSHTSESTDTQYF	TGCGCCAGCAGCCATACTAGCGAAAGCACAGATACGCAGTATTTT
few	TRBV9	.	TRBJ2-5	CASSPWDGGGETQYF	TGTGCCAGCAGCCCCTGGGACGGTGGAGGGGAGACCCAGTACTTC